The sequence of this TCR beta chain was determined in a study of blood T cells in healthy people across ages. Primed by a sample-barcoded 5' primer and a J-beta primer mix, a second PCR proceeded for 7 to 11 cycles. A single record per CDR3 protein comes from TCRdb applying MiXCR to the 5' RACE reads. Seen here are about 500,000 distinct CDR3 sequences, less than 25% observed once, and the top ten hold less than 9%. Overall study findings and caveats: The unsorted PBMCs prevented any conclusive comparison of naive versus antigen-experienced cells. Significant beta diversity loss was already apparent by age approximately 37, declining roughly linearly.

CDR3 size: 14 residues. Germline V gene sequence: CDR1 SGHAT, CDR2 FQNNGV. After removal of 4 bases from V and 8 bases from J, the junction contained 5 bases not matched to a gene. This clonotype was detected ten times or more. Its antigen is unknown. A further study also used this sample, focusing on T cells of mothers and their children. That work adds: The study found slightly higher but non-significant overlap in related versus unrelated mother-child pairs.

The TCR sequence derives from a boy aged 5 to 17 in good health. The sequenced sample consisted of blood. The chain links TRBV11-2 to TRBJ1-4; TRBD1 aligns across 9 bases. Here the CDR3 reads CASSSGTGSEKLFF. The CDR3 bases are TGTGCCAGCAGCTCCGGGACAGGGTCAGAAAAACTGTTTTTT.